This is a list of T cell receptor beta chains from one sample in a study of blood T cell repertoires in COVID-19. The table came from immunoSEQ multiplex PCR; TCRdb's copy has only in-frame clones and leaves some out. The data hold fewer than 100,000 clones, with around 86% observed a single time. The sample taken for sequencing was peripheral blood. The receptor set was obtained from a human donor in a cohort sampled during active COVID-19. CDR3s include the opening cysteine and the closing phenylalanine or tryptophan. The order of the fields is D gene, J gene, V gene, clone size, CDR3 protein, CDR3 DNA. D genes are given only for firm matches. A clone size is listed for some rows: how often the clone was seen (once, few, many), or a class if it is expanded.

- TRBJ2-3 TRBV2 - CASSLDRFHTQYF TGTGCCAGCAGCCTCGACAGGTTCCATACGCAGTATTTT
TRBD1 TRBJ1-6 TRBV18 - CASSADRVYNSPLHF TGTGCCAGCTCAGCCGACAGGGTGTATAATTCACCCCTCCACTTT
TRBD1 TRBJ2-2 TRBV4-1 - CASLQGTADTGELFF TGCGCCAGCCTCCAGGGGACAGCGGACACCGGGGAGCTGTTTTTT
- TRBJ2-3 TRBV12-5 once CASGLVRETQYF TGTGCTAGTGGTTTGGTACGCGAGACGCAGTATTTT
- TRBJ1-4 TRBV4-1 - CASSQALEKLFF TGCGCCAGCAGCCAAGCACTCGAAAAACTGTTTTTT
- TRBJ1-1 TRBV9 - CASSLITEMNTEAFF TGTGCCAGCAGCTTGATTACGGAGATGAACACTGAAGCTTTCTTT
TRBD1 TRBJ2-5 TRBV6-5 - CASTAQGAEETQYF TGTGCCAGCACCGCCCAGGGGGCAGAAGAGACCCAGTACTTC
- TRBJ1-3 TRBV4-1 - CASSHPQGKGNTIYF TGCGCCAGCAGCCACCCACAGGGAAAAGGAAACACCATATATTTT
TRBD2 TRBJ2-5 TRBV5-5 - CASSLSGGLGETQYF TGTGCCAGCAGCTTGAGCGGGGGCCTGGGAGAGACCCAGTACTTC
TRBD1 TRBJ2-3 TRBV6-5 - CASSYSGQGGDTQYF TGTGCCAGCAGTTACTCGGGACAGGGCGGGGATACGCAGTATTTT
TRBD2 TRBJ2-2 TRBV19 - CASRRLAGALNTGELFF TGTGCCAGTAGACGACTAGCGGGGGCCCTCAACACCGGGGAGCTGTTTTTT
- TRBJ2-6 TRBV7-3 few CASSLMAASSGANVLTF TGTGCCAGCAGCTTAATGGCCGCTAGCTCTGGGGCCAACGTCCTGACTTTC
TRBD1 TRBJ1-1 TRBV5-1 - CASSAPWTGNTEAFF TGCGCCAGCAGCGCCCCCTGGACAGGGAACACTGAAGCTTTCTTT
- TRBJ1-2 TRBV18 few CASSEDRNYGYTF TGTGCCAGCTCAGAAGACAGGAACTATGGCTACACCTTC
- TRBJ1-1 TRBV28 once CASSPTNTGWRAFF TGTGCCAGCAGCCCGACTAATACAGGGTGGAGGGCTTTCTTT